The rows below give T cell receptor beta chains drawn from one sample of a study of T cell changes during pregnancy in multiple sclerosis. Assay used: immunoSEQ multiplex PCR; TCRdb lists only in-frame clones, some missing. The data show 65,000 to 95,000 clones, with approximately 94% seen just once and just over 2.5% held by the top ten. This specimen consisted of peripheral blood, obtained after pregnancy. The receptors shown here come from a female donor in good health, enrolled as a control in a pregnancy study. Each CDR3 is given with its conserved first and last residue. Fields, in order: J gene, D gene, V gene, clone size, CDR3 DNA, CDR3 protein. The D gene is left open where the match is weak. Only part of the rows carry a size: once, few, many, or a class if the clone is expanded.

j_gene: TRBJ2-7; d_gene: TRBD2; v_gene: TRBV10-3; abundance: NA; CDR3nt: TGTGCCATCAGTGACCAGGGACTAGCTGTCGAGCAGTACTTC; CDR3aa: CAISDQGLAVEQYF
j_gene: TRBJ2-2; d_gene: TRBD2; v_gene: TRBV19; abundance: NA; CDR3nt: TGTGCCAGTAGTATCCCCCAGACTAGCGGTGCCGGGGAGCTGTTTTTT; CDR3aa: CASSIPQTSGAGELFF
j_gene: TRBJ1-1; d_gene: TRBD1; v_gene: TRBV15; abundance: NA; CDR3nt: TGTGCCACCAGCAGACCAAACAGGGGGCAGGGCACTGAAGCTTTCTTT; CDR3aa: CATSRPNRGQGTEAFF
j_gene: TRBJ2-7; d_gene: NA; v_gene: TRBV2; abundance: NA; CDR3nt: TGTGCCAGCAGCGAAGGGGGGGTGTTACGGGAGCAGTACTTC; CDR3aa: CASSEGGVLREQYF
j_gene: TRBJ1-1; d_gene: NA; v_gene: TRBV19; abundance: NA; CDR3nt: TGTGCCAGTAGTGGGCGTGGGGCCACTGAAGCTTTCTTT; CDR3aa: CASSGRGATEAFF
j_gene: TRBJ1-5; d_gene: TRBD1; v_gene: TRBV28; abundance: NA; CDR3nt: TGTGCCAGCAGCTTACAGGGGTTGAGCAATCAGCCCCAGCATTTT; CDR3aa: CASSLQGLSNQPQHF
j_gene: TRBJ1-4; d_gene: TRBD1; v_gene: TRBV18; abundance: once; CDR3nt: TGTGCCAGCTCAACCAAACTCACTGGACAGGCCCTTGTGGAAAAACTGTTTTTT; CDR3aa: CASSTKLTGQALVEKLFF
j_gene: TRBJ2-7; d_gene: TRBD2; v_gene: TRBV28; abundance: NA; CDR3nt: TGTGCCAGCAGTAATCAAAAAATGGGAGTGGGACTAGCGGGACCCTACGAGCAGTACTTC; CDR3aa: CASSNQKMGVGLAGPYEQYF
j_gene: TRBJ1-3; d_gene: NA; v_gene: TRBV30; abundance: NA; CDR3nt: TGTGCCTGGACTGCTGACAGCTCTGGAAACACCATATATTTT; CDR3aa: CAWTADSSGNTIYF
j_gene: TRBJ2-5; d_gene: TRBD2; v_gene: TRBV14; abundance: NA; CDR3nt: TGTGCCAGCAGCCCCCTGGGGACTAGCGGAAGTAAAGAGACCCAGTACTTC; CDR3aa: CASSPLGTSGSKETQYF
j_gene: TRBJ1-2; d_gene: TRBD1; v_gene: TRBV7-2; abundance: NA; CDR3nt: TGTGCCAGCAGCTCCCCGGACAGGGCCAACTATGGCTACACCTTC; CDR3aa: CASSSPDRANYGYTF
j_gene: TRBJ2-7; d_gene: TRBD1; v_gene: TRBV6-4; abundance: NA; CDR3nt: TGTGCCAGCAGTGTTACCGGGACAGACCTCTCCTACGAGCAGTACTTC; CDR3aa: CASSVTGTDLSYEQYF
j_gene: TRBJ1-1; d_gene: TRBD1; v_gene: TRBV7-9; abundance: once; CDR3nt: TGTGCCAGCAGCCGCAAGGGGACAGGGCGAGGGTACACTGAAGCTTTCTTT; CDR3aa: CASSRKGTGRGYTEAFF
j_gene: TRBJ2-7; d_gene: TRBD2; v_gene: TRBV11-2; abundance: NA; CDR3nt: TGTGCCAGCAGCTTGACTAGCGGGGGGCGACACTCCTACGAGCAGTACTTC; CDR3aa: CASSLTSGGRHSYEQYF
j_gene: TRBJ2-5; d_gene: NA; v_gene: TRBV10-3; abundance: NA; CDR3nt: TGTGCCATCAGTGCCGCAGGGGCAGAGACCCAGTACTTC; CDR3aa: CAISAAGAETQYF
j_gene: TRBJ2-3; d_gene: TRBD2; v_gene: TRBV10-3; abundance: NA; CDR3nt: TGTGCCATCAGTGAGTTAAGGACTAGCACCTACAGTGGGGATACGCAGTATTTT; CDR3aa: CAISELRTSTYSGDTQYF
j_gene: TRBJ2-5; d_gene: TRBD2; v_gene: TRBV5-1; abundance: NA; CDR3nt: TGCGCCAGCAGCTTGGCGGGGGGTGGAGAGACCCAGTACTTC; CDR3aa: CASSLAGGGETQYF
j_gene: TRBJ2-1; d_gene: NA; v_gene: TRBV5-1; abundance: NA; CDR3nt: TGCGCCAGCAGCTTGGGACTTTCCGACAATGAGCAGTTCTTC; CDR3aa: CASSLGLSDNEQFF
j_gene: TRBJ1-3; d_gene: TRBD1; v_gene: TRBV18; abundance: NA; CDR3nt: TGTGCCAGCTCACCCCGGGACAGGGCTGGAAACACCATATATTTT; CDR3aa: CASSPRDRAGNTIYF
j_gene: TRBJ2-1; d_gene: NA; v_gene: TRBV7-9; abundance: once; CDR3nt: TGTGCCAGCAGCTTAATGGCCCCTGAGCAGTTCTTC; CDR3aa: CASSLMAPEQFF
j_gene: TRBJ1-2; d_gene: NA; v_gene: TRBV28; abundance: once; CDR3nt: TGTGCCAGCAGCAGTCACGGGGTTTCTGGCTACACCTTC; CDR3aa: CASSSHGVSGYTF
j_gene: TRBJ2-1; d_gene: NA; v_gene: TRBV6-5; abundance: NA; CDR3nt: TGTGCCAGCAGTTACTCTTCTAGTTGGGGCTCCAATGAGCAGTTCTTC; CDR3aa: CASSYSSSWGSNEQFF
j_gene: TRBJ1-5; d_gene: TRBD1; v_gene: TRBV30; abundance: few; CDR3nt: TGTGCCTGGAGGGGTTCGCCGAGGGGGCGCGGCAATCAGCCCCAGCATTTT; CDR3aa: CAWRGSPRGRGNQPQHF
j_gene: TRBJ2-7; d_gene: TRBD1; v_gene: TRBV9; abundance: NA; CDR3nt: TGTGCCAGCAGCCAGACCCCCGGACAGGCCTACGAGCAGTACTTC; CDR3aa: CASSQTPGQAYEQYF
j_gene: TRBJ2-3; d_gene: TRBD2; v_gene: TRBV2; abundance: NA; CDR3nt: TGTGCCAGCAACGTAGCGGGGGGGATAGATACGCAGTATTTT; CDR3aa: CASNVAGGIDTQYF
j_gene: TRBJ1-5; d_gene: NA; v_gene: TRBV15; abundance: NA; CDR3nt: TGTGCCACGAGCCTTTTCTTGGGGGCCGGCAATCAGCCCCAGCATTTT; CDR3aa: CATSLFLGAGNQPQHF
j_gene: TRBJ2-3; d_gene: NA; v_gene: TRBV18; abundance: NA; CDR3nt: TGTGCCAGCTCAACAGGGAGCACAGATACGCAGTATTTT; CDR3aa: CASSTGSTDTQYF
j_gene: TRBJ1-1; d_gene: NA; v_gene: TRBV6-1; abundance: NA; CDR3nt: TGTGCCAGCAGGGCAGGGTCGGACACTGAAGCTTTCTTT; CDR3aa: CASRAGSDTEAFF
j_gene: TRBJ2-3; d_gene: NA; v_gene: TRBV7-3; abundance: NA; CDR3nt: TGTGCCAGCAGCTCGGGACTCACCACAGATACGCAGTATTTT; CDR3aa: CASSSGLTTDTQYF
j_gene: TRBJ2-1; d_gene: NA; v_gene: TRBV21-1; abundance: NA; CDR3nt: TGTGCCAGCAGCAATGGTCCCGGGACAGGGCAGTCCTACAATGAGCAGTTCTTC; CDR3aa: CASSNGPGTGQSYNEQFF
j_gene: TRBJ2-6; d_gene: TRBD1; v_gene: TRBV27; abundance: NA; CDR3nt: TGTGCCAGCAGCAGATCACCGGGACAGGGGGGTTTCTCTGGGGCCAACGTCCTGACTTTC; CDR3aa: CASSRSPGQGGFSGANVLTF
j_gene: TRBJ2-1; d_gene: NA; v_gene: TRBV28; abundance: NA; CDR3nt: TGTGCCAGCAGACCCCCGGGAAACAATGAGCAGTTCTTC; CDR3aa: CASRPPGNNEQFF
j_gene: TRBJ1-1; d_gene: NA; v_gene: TRBV19; abundance: NA; CDR3nt: TGTGCCAGTAGCAACCCTAGTGTCACTAACACTGAAGCTTTCTTT; CDR3aa: CASSNPSVTNTEAFF
j_gene: TRBJ2-2; d_gene: TRBD1; v_gene: TRBV5-6; abundance: NA; CDR3nt: TGTGCCAGCAGCTTGGTGGACAGGGCGCTATGGGTCACCGGGGAGCTGTTTTTT; CDR3aa: CASSLVDRALWVTGELFF
j_gene: TRBJ1-2; d_gene: NA; v_gene: TRBV27; abundance: NA; CDR3nt: TGTGCCAGCAGTTTTACGAGGAGTTATGGCTACACCTTC; CDR3aa: CASSFTRSYGYTF
j_gene: TRBJ2-1; d_gene: TRBD1; v_gene: TRBV9; abundance: NA; CDR3nt: TGTGCCAGCAGCGTCCAAACAGGGGGTTACAATGAGCAGTTCTTC; CDR3aa: CASSVQTGGYNEQFF
j_gene: TRBJ2-3; d_gene: NA; v_gene: TRBV7-7; abundance: NA; CDR3nt: TGTGCTAGCAGCTTAGCGCCGGTAGATACGCAGTATTTT; CDR3aa: CASSLAPVDTQYF
j_gene: TRBJ2-2; d_gene: TRBD2; v_gene: TRBV5-4; abundance: NA; CDR3nt: TGTGCCAGCAGCAAATGGTTATTAGCGGGAAACACCGGGGAGCTGTTTTTT; CDR3aa: CASSKWLLAGNTGELFF
j_gene: TRBJ1-2; d_gene: NA; v_gene: TRBV6-6; abundance: NA; CDR3nt: TGTGCCAGCAGTTCATCGATAGACACGAGCGGCTACACCTTC; CDR3aa: CASSSSIDTSGYTF
j_gene: TRBJ1-3; d_gene: NA; v_gene: TRBV10-1; abundance: NA; CDR3nt: TGCGCCAGCAGTGAGTCGTCAGCTGGAAACACCATATATTTT; CDR3aa: CASSESSAGNTIYF
j_gene: TRBJ2-7; d_gene: NA; v_gene: TRBV19; abundance: NA; CDR3nt: TGTGCCAGTAGTATTGTACTAGCTTCCTACGAGCAGTACTTC; CDR3aa: CASSIVLASYEQYF
j_gene: TRBJ1-3; d_gene: TRBD1; v_gene: TRBV5-1; abundance: once; CDR3nt: TGCGCCAGCAGCTTGGAGGGACAGGGGAAAGTATATTTT; CDR3aa: CASSLEGQGKVYF
j_gene: TRBJ1-4; d_gene: NA; v_gene: TRBV28; abundance: NA; CDR3nt: TGTGCCAGCCGAATCGAGCGTGAAAAACTGTTTTTT; CDR3aa: CASRIEREKLFF
j_gene: TRBJ1-1; d_gene: TRBD1; v_gene: TRBV30; abundance: NA; CDR3nt: TGTGCCTGGAGAGCAGGGGGGACCTTCACTGAAGCTTTCTTT; CDR3aa: CAWRAGGTFTEAFF
j_gene: TRBJ2-7; d_gene: TRBD2; v_gene: TRBV15; abundance: NA; CDR3nt: TGTGCCACCAGCAGAGATCCGCCTAGCGGGAGGCCGTACGAGCAGTACTTC; CDR3aa: CATSRDPPSGRPYEQYF
j_gene: TRBJ2-7; d_gene: NA; v_gene: TRBV6-5; abundance: NA; CDR3nt: TGTGCCAGCAGCCTGGACAGTACACCCTACGAGCAGTACTTC; CDR3aa: CASSLDSTPYEQYF
j_gene: TRBJ2-1; d_gene: TRBD2; v_gene: TRBV7-9; abundance: NA; CDR3nt: TGTGCCAGCAGCTTTCTTTTGGCGGGAGCGTTGAATGAGCAGTTCTTC; CDR3aa: CASSFLLAGALNEQFF
j_gene: TRBJ2-7; d_gene: NA; v_gene: TRBV5-1; abundance: NA; CDR3nt: TGCGCCAGCAGCTTGGGGTCCGGGGACGAGCAGTACTTC; CDR3aa: CASSLGSGDEQYF
j_gene: TRBJ2-2; d_gene: TRBD2; v_gene: TRBV6-1; abundance: NA; CDR3nt: TGTGCCAGCACTAGCGGGAGGATCGGGGAGCTGTTTTTT; CDR3aa: CASTSGRIGELFF
j_gene: TRBJ2-2; d_gene: NA; v_gene: TRBV28; abundance: NA; CDR3nt: TGTGCCAGCAGTAATTTAGGGGGTGCCGGGGAGCTGTTTTTT; CDR3aa: CASSNLGGAGELFF
j_gene: TRBJ1-2; d_gene: TRBD1; v_gene: TRBV4-1; abundance: NA; CDR3nt: TGCGCCAGCAGCCAAGATCAGACAGGGAGCGGCTACACCTTC; CDR3aa: CASSQDQTGSGYTF
j_gene: TRBJ2-1; d_gene: TRBD2; v_gene: TRBV2; abundance: NA; CDR3nt: TGTGCCAGCATAACTAGCGGCTCCGAGGATGAGCAGTTCTTC; CDR3aa: CASITSGSEDEQFF
j_gene: TRBJ2-3; d_gene: NA; v_gene: TRBV4-2; abundance: NA; CDR3nt: TGTGCCAGCAGCCAAATGTCAGGGGGCACAGATACGCAGTATTTT; CDR3aa: CASSQMSGGTDTQYF
j_gene: TRBJ2-7; d_gene: NA; v_gene: TRBV18; abundance: NA; CDR3nt: TGTGCCAGCTCACCAGGGGGGTTGGGCGAGCAGTACTTC; CDR3aa: CASSPGGLGEQYF
j_gene: TRBJ2-1; d_gene: TRBD1; v_gene: TRBV18; abundance: NA; CDR3nt: TGTGCCAGCTCCCTAGGGACAGGGGGACGCAATGAGCAGTTCTTC; CDR3aa: CASSLGTGGRNEQFF
j_gene: TRBJ2-1; d_gene: NA; v_gene: TRBV5-1; abundance: NA; CDR3nt: TGCGCCAGCAGCGGGGGCTGGACAGACTACAATGAGCAGTTCTTC; CDR3aa: CASSGGWTDYNEQFF
j_gene: TRBJ2-2; d_gene: TRBD2; v_gene: TRBV6-4; abundance: NA; CDR3nt: TGTGCCAGCAGTGGGACTAGCGGGAACACCGGGGAGCTGTTTTTT; CDR3aa: CASSGTSGNTGELFF